Sequencing of this T cell receptor (beta chain) was carried out in a study of T-cell reconstitution after alpha-beta-depleted transplantation in children. Germline lookup yields CDR1 MDHEN and CDR2 SYDVKM. V was clipped by 8 bases and J by 1 base, with 14 bases between them. This CDR3 contains 14 residues. Unique molecular identifiers were incorporated when the TCRbeta library was constructed. Using its own MiXCR run on the PCR reads, TCRdb lists one record per CDR3 protein. The repertoire holds about 610,000 distinct CDR3 sequences, with about 10% as singletons. This specimen consisted of PBMCs from the stem cell graft donor, obtained from the stem cell graft. The clonotype comes from a human donor who donated a stem cell graft to a child with acute myeloid leukemia. The chain carries TRBV28 and TRBJ1-1, with a tentative D call TRBD1 (5 bases). The CDR3: CASGLNQGNTEAFF. The CDR3 coding sequence is TGTGCCAGCGGCCTCAACCAGGGGAACACTGAAGCTTTCTTT.